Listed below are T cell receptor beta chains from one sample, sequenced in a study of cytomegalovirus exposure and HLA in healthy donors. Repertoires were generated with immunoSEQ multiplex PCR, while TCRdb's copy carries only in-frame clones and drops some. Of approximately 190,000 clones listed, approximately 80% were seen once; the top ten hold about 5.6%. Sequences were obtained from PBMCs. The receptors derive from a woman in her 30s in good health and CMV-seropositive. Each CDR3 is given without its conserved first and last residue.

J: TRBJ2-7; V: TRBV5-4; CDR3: ASSPSTSLEQY
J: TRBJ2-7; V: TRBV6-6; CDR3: ASNFPGTNYEQY
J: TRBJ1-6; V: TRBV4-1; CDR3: ASSQDPVAGRSSPLH
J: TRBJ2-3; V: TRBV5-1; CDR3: ASSLDGPRGQY
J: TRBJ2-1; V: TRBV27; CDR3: ASSLTDPYNEQF
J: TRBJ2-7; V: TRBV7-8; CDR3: ASSYKAGYEQY
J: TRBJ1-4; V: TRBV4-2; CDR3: ASSQSAAIGSATNEKLF
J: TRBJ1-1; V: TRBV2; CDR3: ASSSGENTEAF
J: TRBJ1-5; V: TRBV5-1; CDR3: ASSLDRGSQPQH
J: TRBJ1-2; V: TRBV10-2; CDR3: ASSESFRGNYGYT
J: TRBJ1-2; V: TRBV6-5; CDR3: ASSTPGGGYT
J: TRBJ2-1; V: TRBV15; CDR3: ATRDGQSPRNEQF
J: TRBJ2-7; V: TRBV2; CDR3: ATTPGPRDSAYEQY
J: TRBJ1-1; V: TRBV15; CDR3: ATSSSPGRDTEAF
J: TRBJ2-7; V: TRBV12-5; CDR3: ASGLDERDRPYEQY
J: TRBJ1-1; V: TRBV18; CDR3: ASSPDIQRNTEAF
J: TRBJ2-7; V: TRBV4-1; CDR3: ASSHARDRAQY
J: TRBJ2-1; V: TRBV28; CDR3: ASKEIGTNEQF
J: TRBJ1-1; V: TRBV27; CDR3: ASRPGGSVNTEAF
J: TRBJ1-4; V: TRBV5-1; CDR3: ASSQSGQHNEKLF
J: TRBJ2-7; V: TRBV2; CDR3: ASRGGLAATYEQY
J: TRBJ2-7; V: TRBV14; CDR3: ASSQVRQASYEQY
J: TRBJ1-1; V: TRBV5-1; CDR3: ASSMVGGPEAF
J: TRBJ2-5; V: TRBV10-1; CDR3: ASSEFTGTGRETQY
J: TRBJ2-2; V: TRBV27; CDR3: ATRVLSGGELF
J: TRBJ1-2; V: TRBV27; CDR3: ASSPGLGYT
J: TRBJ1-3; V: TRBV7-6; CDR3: ASSLGASTGNTIY
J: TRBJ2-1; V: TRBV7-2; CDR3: ASSPRLAGAYNEQF
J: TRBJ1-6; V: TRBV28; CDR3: ASSSLNRDNSPLH
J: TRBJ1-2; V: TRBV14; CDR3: ASSPLKTGRYGYT
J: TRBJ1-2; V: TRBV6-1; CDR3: ASSRQGTDGYT
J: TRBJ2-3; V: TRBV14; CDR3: ASSQRISRTSGGLDTQY
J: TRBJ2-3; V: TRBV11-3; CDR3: ASSITGGDTQY
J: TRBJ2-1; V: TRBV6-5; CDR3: ASSYSPGAYNEQF
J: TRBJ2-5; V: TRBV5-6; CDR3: ASSRDSTETQY
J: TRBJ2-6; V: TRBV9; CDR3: ASSPRLAGGSGANVLT
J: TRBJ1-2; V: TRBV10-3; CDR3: AIWGGANYGYT